These 29 T cell receptor beta chains originate from one sample sequenced in a study of cytomegalovirus exposure and HLA in healthy donors (TCRdb year 2017). Libraries came from the immunoSEQ multiplex PCR assay. The multiplex PCR relied on a mix of 60 forward primers for TCR Vbeta segments and 13 reverse primers for TCR Jbeta segments. This immuneACCESS table, as held by TCRdb, lists in-frame sequences with V and J called but not all clones. Of the missing ones, under half trace to an unresolved V gene in checked studies; the others have no known cause. The sample records about 200,000 clones, approximately 83% of which are singletons. Of the sample, roughly 0.1% is held by the ten largest clones. Sequencing used PBMCs. These receptors all stem from a boy aged 2 to 9 in good health and CMV-seronegative.

The CDR3 spells CASSRRQGTYNEQFF. DNA for the CDR3: TGTGCCAGCAGCCGCAGACAGGGAACCTACAATGAGCAGTTCTTC. The J gene is TRBJ2-1, the V gene TRBV7-9, with 7 bases aligning to TRBD1. The CDR3 is 15 residues long. Losses at the gene ends were 5 bases for V and 2 bases for J; bases not matched to a gene: 6. In germline, CDR1 is SEHNR, CDR2 FQNEAQ (reference sequence).

The V gene is TRBV7-8, the J gene TRBJ2-3; 7 nucleotides line up with TRBD2. J was trimmed by 2 bases and V by 2 bases; bases with no gene match: 13. This CDR3 contains 18 residues. Germline-derived CDR1 and CDR2 are SGHVS and FQNEAQ. The CDR3 reads CASSLKRGTFLNTDTQYF. In DNA form, the CDR3 reads TGTGCCAGCAGCTTAAAGCGGGGTACCTTCCTCAACACAGATACGCAGTATTTT.

The CDR3 DNA reads as TGTGCCTGGAGTAGAGGACAGGGTGGGATCGAAAAACTGTTTTTT. Encoded protein: CAWSRGQGGIEKLFF. The V gene is TRBV30, the J gene TRBJ1-4, with 8 bases fitting TRBD1. This CDR3 contains 15 residues. Trimming removed 2 bases from V and 8 bases from J; junction bases left unmatched: 10. Germline values: CDR1 GTSNPN, CDR2 SVGIG (reference sequence).

The chain links TRBV6-1 to TRBJ1-1, with 7 bases fitting TRBD1. The ends lost 6 bases at V and 2 bases at J; junction bases unmatched: 9. CDR1 and CDR2 from the germline V gene are MNHNS and SASEGT. This CDR3 is built from 15 residues. CDR3 protein: CASRPLTGVNTEAFF. The CDR3 region has the DNA TGTGCCAGCAGACCCCTAACAGGGGTAAACACTGAAGCTTTCTTT.

This clone showed up just a few times. V and J are TRBV6-5 and TRBJ2-1; tentative D call: TRBD1 (5 bases). Per germline, CDR1 MNHEY and CDR2 SVGAGI. The CDR3 is made up of 14 amino acids. Trimming pared 0 bases from V and 5 bases from J, leaving 8 bases between. The CDR3 is CASSYSDKNNEQFF. CDR3 nucleotide sequence: TGTGCCAGCAGTTACTCGGACAAGAACAATGAGCAGTTCTTC.

The chain joins TRBV11-2 to TRBJ2-2; 8 bases are shared with TRBD1. Per the germline V gene, CDR1 is SGHAT and CDR2 is FQNNGV. The length of the CDR3 is 13 residues. Trimming at V came to 5 bases and at J to 6 bases, leaving 2 bases not matched to a gene. In DNA form, the CDR3 reads TGTGCCAGCAGCCCACAGGGGGCCGGGGAGCTGTTTTTT. Translation gives CASSPQGAGELFF.

The chain is built from TRBV18 and TRBJ2-1, with D maybe TRBD2 (6 bases). The CDR3 is 14 residues long. V was pared by 2 bases and J by 6 bases, with 11 bases between. CDR1 and CDR2 (germline): KGHSH, LQKENI. The DNA of the CDR3 is TGTGCCAGCTCACCAGGGTGGGAGGCCAATGAGCAGTTCTTC. It translates to CASSPGWEANEQFF. The variable domain in full, completed from reference TRBV18 and TRBJ2-1, reads NAGVMQNPRHLVRRRGQEARLRCSPMKGHSHVYWYRQLPEEGLKFMVYLQKENIIDESGMPKERFSAEFPKEGPSILRIQQVVRGDSAAYFCASSPGWEANEQFFGPGTRLTVL.

The chain has TRBV4-2 and TRBJ2-5; D call uncertain. This CDR3 has 16 residues. The germline CDR1 and CDR2 sequences are LGHNA and YNFKEQ. Trimming cost V 0 bases and J 2 bases, with 13 bases left between them. As DNA, the CDR3 is TGTGCCAGCAGCCAAGATCTAGGAACTTCACAAGAGACCCAGTACTTC. Protein product: CASSQDLGTSQETQYF.

This chain joins TRBV6-1 and TRBJ1-4; 7 bases are a match to TRBD1. The ends lost 5 bases at V and 8 bases at J; junction bases unmatched: 8. This CDR3 spans 14 amino acids. The germline gives CDR1 MNHNS, CDR2 SASEGT. CDR3 residues: CASSQQGRREKLFF. As DNA, the CDR3 is TGTGCCAGCAGTCAACAGGGGAGGCGGGAAAAACTGTTTTTT.

The chain links TRBV4-1 to TRBJ2-5, with D perhaps matching TRBD2 (5 bases). The CDR3 length is 16 residues. Trimming removed 3 bases from V and 2 bases from J, with 16 bases in between. Per germline, CDR1 MGHRA and CDR2 YSYEKL. The CDR3 DNA sequence: TGCGCCAGCAGCCACGTTCGGACTGGGCGGCAAGAGACCCAGTACTTC. Its translation: CASSHVRTGRQETQYF.

This chain joins TRBV12-5 and TRBJ2-1; 7 positions agree with TRBD1. Per germline, CDR1 LGHNT and CDR2 FRNRAP. V shed 2 bases and J 2 bases; nucleotides not matched to a gene: 0. The CDR3 extends over 14 amino acids. CDR3 amino acids: CASGLTGAYNEQFF. The CDR3 DNA is TGTGCTAGTGGTTTGACAGGGGCCTACAATGAGCAGTTCTTC.

The V and J genes are TRBV20-1 and TRBJ2-3; D call uncertain. V dropped 8 bases and J dropped 9 bases, with 15 bases sitting between them. This CDR3 is built from 11 residues. Germline V gene lookup returns CDR1 DFQATT and CDR2 SNEGSKA (reference sequence). CDR3: CSTFSGGTQYF. DNA for the CDR3: TGCAGTACTTTCTCGGGTGGCACGCAGTATTTT.

Here the CDR3 DNA reads TGCGCCAGCAGCCAGGCGACAGGGGCGAAGGAGACCCAGTACTTC. This sequence encodes CASSQATGAKETQYF. J is TRBJ2-5 and V is TRBV4-1, with 8 bases aligning to TRBD1. The ends lost 3 bases at V and 5 bases at J; junction bases unmatched: 8. CDR3 length: 15 residues. In germline, CDR1 is MGHRA, CDR2 YSYEKL.

V is TRBV14 and J is TRBJ2-3; 7 bases are a match to TRBD2. CDR1 and CDR2 (germline): SGHDN, FVKESK. The CDR3 is 13 residues long. J gave up 4 bases and V 4 bases, and 2 bases lay outside the gene matches. In DNA form, the CDR3 reads TGTGCCAGCAGCCGGGCGGGGGCAGATACGCAGTATTTT. It encodes CASSRAGADTQYF.

The genes are TRBV2 and TRBJ2-7, with no clear D. The V end lost 6 bases, the J end lost 6 bases, and 9 bases lay between the germline ends. Germline CDR1 SNHLY, CDR2 FYNNEI. The CDR3 contains 11 residues. Written as DNA, the CDR3 is TGTGCCAGCAGCCCCGTCCGCGAGCAGTACTTC. Its protein is CASSPVREQYF.

The chain uses TRBV4-1 and TRBJ2-7; 9 nucleotides align to TRBD1. The ends lost 3 bases at V and 3 bases at J; junction bases unmatched: 6. The germline gives CDR1 MGHRA, CDR2 YSYEKL. CDR3 length equals 15 residues. The CDR3 coding sequence is TGCGCCAGCAGCCAGACCGGGACAGGGAACTACGAGCAGTACTTC. Protein: CASSQTGTGNYEQYF.

The rearrangement joins TRBV7-8 to TRBJ2-7; TRBD1 matches at 8 bases. This CDR3 comprises 15 residues. V was clipped by 7 bases and J by 4 bases; unmatched bases: 12. Germline V gene lookup returns CDR1 SGHVS and CDR2 FQNEAQ. The CDR3 protein is CASNFPGQGLYEQYF. In nucleotides, the CDR3 is TGTGCCAGCAACTTCCCCGGACAGGGTTTGTACGAGCAGTACTTC.

The chain joins TRBV4-1 to TRBJ1-1; D may be TRBD1 (5 bases). This CDR3 contains 14 residues. The germline gives CDR1 MGHRA, CDR2 YSYEKL. Trimming left V 2 bases short and J 7 bases short, with 14 bases between. The CDR3 spells CASSQPTPGLEAFF. CDR3 DNA sequence: TGCGCCAGCAGCCAACCTACCCCGGGACTTGAAGCTTTCTTT.

This clone was recorded only once. The chain couples TRBV18 to TRBJ1-1, with D possibly matching TRBD1 (5 bases). The V end was cut by 4 bases, the J end by 0 bases, with 15 bases between. Germline V gives CDR1 KGHSH, CDR2 LQKENI. This CDR3 spans 16 amino acids. The CDR3 region is CASSRGTGALNTEAFF. The CDR3 DNA sequence: TGTGCCAGCTCACGGGGGACGGGAGCCCTGAACACTGAAGCTTTCTTT.

The chain combines TRBV28 with TRBJ1-2; D unclear. Trimming took 5 bases from V and 7 from J, leaving 20 bases between them. The germline V gene has CDR1 MDHEN and CDR2 SYDVKM. The CDR3 consists of 15 residues. The CDR3 DNA reads as TGTGCCAGCAGTCCCCCTGGCAGGTGGTTCCGTGGCTACACCTTC. The encoded protein is CASSPPGRWFRGYTF.

The DNA for the CDR3 is TGTGCCAGCAGTTACCACAGGGCACGAGTCACTGAAGCTTTCTTT. It specifies CASSYHRARVTEAFF. This chain joins TRBV6-5 and TRBJ1-1; possible D gene TRBD1, 6 bases. The germline V gene encodes CDR1 MNHEY and CDR2 SVGAGI. The CDR3 covers 15 residues. V was clipped by 2 bases and J by 4 bases, with 14 bases between them.

V gene TRBV11-1 combines with J gene TRBJ2-5; D gene uncertain. V was cut by 0 bases and J by 2 bases, with 7 bases left in between. The CDR3 contains 14 residues. Germline V gives CDR1 SGHAT, CDR2 FQDESV (reference sequence). The CDR3 protein is CASSLASPQETQYF. The CDR3 nucleotides read TGTGCCAGCAGCTTAGCTTCCCCACAAGAGACCCAGTACTTC.

The rearrangement links TRBV2 to TRBJ2-3; 9 bases are a match to TRBD2. The CDR3 length is 15 residues. Per the germline V gene, CDR1 is SNHLY and CDR2 is FYNNEI. The J segment lost 3 bases and the V segment lost 3 bases, leaving 4 bases of the junction unmatched. The CDR3 is CASSEGGGATDTQYF. The CDR3 DNA reads TGTGCCAGCAGTGAGGGCGGGGGGGCAACAGATACGCAGTATTTT.

The rearrangement joins TRBV18 to TRBJ1-3, with 7 bases that match TRBD1. The CDR3 spans 15 residues. The trim removed 6 bases at V and 0 bases at J, leaving 5 bases unmatched. Germline CDR1 is KGHSH and CDR2 is LQKENI. CDR3 sequence reads: CASSPWTGSGNTIYF. The DNA for the CDR3 is TGTGCCAGCTCCCCGTGGACAGGCTCTGGAAACACCATATATTTT.

The chain employs TRBV18 and TRBJ2-7; D possibly corresponds to TRBD2 (7 bases). Germline V gene sequence: CDR1 KGHSH, CDR2 LQKENI. The CDR3 contains 14 residues. Trimming shortened V by 2 bases and J by 2 bases, and 10 bases separated the two germline ends. This chain's CDR3 is CASSPREGAYEQYF. For the CDR3, the DNA is TGTGCCAGCTCACCAAGGGAGGGGGCCTACGAGCAGTACTTC.

The chain recombines TRBV7-9 with TRBJ1-1; D may be TRBD1 (5 bases). This CDR3 is 17 amino acids long. Trimming removed 5 bases from V and 3 bases from J, with 22 bases in between. In germline, CDR1 is SEHNR, CDR2 FQNEAQ (reference sequence). The CDR3 DNA follows: TGTGCCAGCAGCCCCTACGATGGGGCCACACGGGACACTGAAGCTTTCTTT. As protein: CASSPYDGATRDTEAFF.

The chain joins TRBV5-4 to TRBJ1-2, with unresolved D. With 2 bases removed from V and 7 bases from J, the gap between germline ends came to 9 bases. The CDR3 is 12 amino acids. Germline lookup yields CDR1 SGHNT and CDR2 YYREEE (reference sequence). This CDR3 reads CASSFSTGGYTF. CDR3 sequence (DNA): TGTGCCAGCAGCTTTAGCACGGGTGGCTACACCTTC. Based on the CDR3 plus reference TRBV5-4 and TRBJ1-2, the full variable domain is ETGVTQSPTHLIKTRGQQVTLRCSSQSGHNTVSWYQQALGQGPQFIFQYYREEENGRGNFPPRFSGLQFPNYSSELNVNALELDDSALYLCASSFSTGGYTFGSGTRLTVV.

This rearrangement joins TRBV7-2 to TRBJ2-5; weak D call: TRBD1 (5 bases). Germline V gene data show CDR1 as SGHTA and CDR2 as FQGNSA. The CDR3 length is 15 residues. V was cut by 5 bases and J by 2 bases, with 15 bases left in between. The CDR3 bases are TGTGCCAGCAGCCAAGATGGCAGGGCGCAAGAGACCCAGTACTTC. This gives the protein CASSQDGRAQETQYF.

The V gene is TRBV29-1, the J gene TRBJ1-1; D ambiguous. The CDR3 covers 12 residues. V was pared by 4 bases and J by 2 bases, with 8 bases between. The germline CDR1 and CDR2 sequences are SQVTM and ANQGSEA. CDR3 DNA: TGCAGCGTTGTGGCATATAACACTGAAGCTTTCTTT. It translates to CSVVAYNTEAFF.